The clone carrying this TCR beta chain has just one count. The antigen remains undetermined. The protocol was immunoSEQ multiplex PCR, while the TCRdb copy is restricted to in-frame clones and leaves out a portion. Among 23,000 or so clones listed, approximately 85% were seen once. This record comes from a study of OX40 agonist ivuxolimab in advanced cancers. Whole-study context: Patients in dose escalation had liver, melanoma, kidney or head and neck cancers. Study-wide findings and caveats: Near-lowest levels of clonal expansion characterized partial responders at 0.1-3.0 mg/kg.

The germline V and J ends were trimmed by 2 bases and 2 bases, with 9 bases remaining between them. The CDR3 consists of 14 residues. The V gene's germline CDR1 is SEHNR and CDR2 FQNEAQ (reference sequence). The input for sequencing was CD4+ or CD8+ T cells sorted from blood, taken in a trial of the OX40 agonist ivuxolimab. The TCR was taken from an adult with an advanced solid tumor such as melanoma, head and neck, liver or kidney cancer. V gene TRBV7-9 combines with J gene TRBJ2-5; TRBD1 might be the D (6 bases). The CDR3 spells CASSLLQGQETQYF. In nucleotides, the CDR3 is TGTGCCAGCAGCTTATTACAGGGACAAGAGACCCAGTACTTC.